A selection of T cell receptor beta chains follows, all from one sample in a study of T cells in AML relapse after transplant. MiXCR, run by TCRdb on the PCR reads, gives a single entry per CDR3 protein. The sample includes approximately 3,000 distinct CDR3 sequences, about 10% of them seen just once. Specimen: bone marrow, either the whole sample or a sorted T cell fraction (not recorded which), collected in complete remission. Receptor source: a human donor who had a stem cell transplant for acute myeloid leukemia. Part of the T cell pool may stem from the graft donor. The CDR3 runs from the conserved cysteine through the conserved F or W.

TRBV18,TRBJ1-1,CASSPSGTGGFRFTEAFF
TRBV11-2,TRBJ2-5,CASSLELSGGAGETQYF
TRBV5-1,TRBJ2-7,CASSEWDSSYEQYF
TRBV2,TRBJ1-6,CASRDRGYSPLHF
TRBV9,TRBJ1-6,CASSADGAIYNSPLHF
TRBV5-5,TRBJ2-7,CASSSVGRAHEQYF
TRBV4-3,TRBJ1-1,CASRPGEGHTEAFF
TRBV12-3/TRBV12-4,TRBJ2-7,CASRFRDRGWYEQYF
TRBV5-5,TRBJ2-1,CASSSWAGGSYNEQFF
TRBV6-2/TRBV6-3,TRBJ2-1,CASDSLRGGNNEQFF
TRBV5-1,TRBJ1-1,CASSLDLFGEAFF
TRBV12-5,TRBJ2-1,CASGFWTSGNQNEQFF
TRBV20-1,TRBJ1-5,CSARDPPGGQPQHF
TRBV14,TRBJ2-1,CASSQGASGVNEQFF
TRBV20-1,TRBJ2-2,CSAPRGENTGELFF
TRBV10-3,TRBJ1-1,CAISESGPNTEAFF
TRBV2,TRBJ2-1,CASSGQRGGSNEQFF